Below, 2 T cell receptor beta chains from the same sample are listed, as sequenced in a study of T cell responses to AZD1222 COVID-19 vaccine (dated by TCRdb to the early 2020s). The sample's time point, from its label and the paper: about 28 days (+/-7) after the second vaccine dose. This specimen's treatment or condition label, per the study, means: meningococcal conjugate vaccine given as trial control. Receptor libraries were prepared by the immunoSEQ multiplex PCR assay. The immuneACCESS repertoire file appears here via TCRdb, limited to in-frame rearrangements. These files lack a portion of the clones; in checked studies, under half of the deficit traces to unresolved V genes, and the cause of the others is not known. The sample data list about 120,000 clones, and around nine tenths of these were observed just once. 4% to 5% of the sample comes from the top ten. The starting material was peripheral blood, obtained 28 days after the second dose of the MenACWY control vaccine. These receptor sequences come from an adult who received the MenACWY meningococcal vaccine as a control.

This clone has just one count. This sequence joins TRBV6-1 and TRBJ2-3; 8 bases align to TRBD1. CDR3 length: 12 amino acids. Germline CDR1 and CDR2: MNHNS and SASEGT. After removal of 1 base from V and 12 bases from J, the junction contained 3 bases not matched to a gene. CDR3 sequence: CASSEGDRPQYF. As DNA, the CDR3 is TGTGCCAGCAGTGAAGGGGACAGGCCCCAGTATTTT.

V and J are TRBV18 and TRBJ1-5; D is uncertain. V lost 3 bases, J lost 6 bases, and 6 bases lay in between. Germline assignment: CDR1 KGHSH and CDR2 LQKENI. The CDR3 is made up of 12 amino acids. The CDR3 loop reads CASSPGAQPQHF. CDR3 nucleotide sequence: TGTGCCAGCTCACCGGGAGCTCAGCCCCAGCATTTT.